This T cell receptor beta chain is drawn from a study of blood T cell repertoires in COVID-19. Turning to the study itself: Collection of acute and convalescent COVID-19 samples took place in the United States, Italy and Spain. The analysed material was cDNA or gDNA that came from T cells, B-cell-depleted T cells, or PBMCs.

Here immunoSEQ multiplex PCR was the method, and the copy in TCRdb shows in-frame clones only, minus some. The table lists 90,000 to 120,000 clones, 80% of them singletons. V lost 6 bases, J lost 2 bases, and 9 bases stayed unmatched. Looked up from germline, CDR1 is SGHAT and CDR2 is FQNNGV. The CDR3 totals 18 residues. The rearrangement uses TRBV11-2 and TRBJ2-1; 14 positions match TRBD2. This clonotype was obtained from a man between 65 and 85 years old with acute or convalescent COVID-19. Material: peripheral blood. In DNA, the CDR3 is TGTGCCAGCAGTTCCGGGACTAGCGGGAGTCTGGCCTACAATGAGCAGTTCTTC. The encoded protein is CASSSGTSGSLAYNEQFF. Supplemented by reference TRBV11-2 and TRBJ2-1, the full variable domain reads EAGVAQSPRYKIIEKRQSVAFWCNPISGHATLYWYQQILGQGPKLLIQFQNNGVVDDSQLPKDRFSAERLKGVDSTLKIQPAKLEDSAVYLCASSSGTSGSLAYNEQFFGPGTRLTVL.